A single sample gave rise to the 27 T cell receptor beta chains below, sequenced in a study of regulatory T cells in long-lasting Graves disease. The time point was: persistent/refractory GD, antithyroid drugs over 5 years with positive TRAb. The TCR library used RNA extracted from PBMCs. Library construction for TCR beta used iRepertoire HTBI primers and Arm-PCR of CDR3 regions. MiXCR, run by TCRdb on the multiplex PCR reads, gives a single entry per CDR3 protein. The data contain over 350,000 distinct CDR3 sequences, less than 25% of them seen just once; the ten biggest clones take up about 20%. Sequencing was performed on peripheral blood mononuclear cells (PBMCs), taken when the disease was refractory, from a patient treated with antithyroid drugs. Receptor source: a female donor with Graves disease.

In this sample, this clonotype turned up many times. This chain uses TRBV18 with TRBJ2-7, with TRBD1 matching over 10 bases. Germline loops: CDR1 KGHSH, CDR2 LQKENI. After removal of 0 bases from V and 2 bases from J, the junction contained 4 bases not matched to a gene. The CDR3 runs 16 residues. CDR3 DNA: TGTGCCAGCTCACCACCGACGGGACAGGGGACCTACGAGCAGTACTTC. This encodes CASSPPTGQGTYEQYF.

This clonotype was seen repeatedly, ten times or more. The rearrangement joins TRBV5-5 to TRBJ2-5; D uncertain. This CDR3 contains 14 residues. Germline V gene data show CDR1 as SGHKS and CDR2 as YYEKEE (reference sequence). Trimming shortened V by 4 bases and J by 5 bases, and 15 bases separated the two germline ends. In DNA form, the CDR3 reads TGTGCCAGCAGCCAAATGGTGGGCGCGGAGACCCAGTACTTC. Translating gives CASSQMVGAETQYF.

In regard to this clonotype: One base away lies a much larger clone, so this may be a sequencing read error. Given the absence of the conserved phenylalanine or tryptophan at the CDR3 end, a read error is likely. The chain has TRBV18 and TRBJ1-4; D is uncertain. The CDR3 runs 15 residues. Germline V lookup: CDR1 KGHSH, CDR2 LQKENI. The germline V and J ends were trimmed by 3 bases and 2 bases, with 10 bases remaining between them. The CDR3: CASSPDRATNEKLFS. The CDR3 DNA follows: TGTGCCAGCTCACCCGACCGGGCCACTAATGAAAAACTGTTTTCT.

This rearrangement joins TRBV19 to TRBJ1-5, with TRBD1 matching over 9 bases. J lost 4 bases, V lost 3 bases, and 4 bases had no gene match. Germline loops: CDR1 LNHDA, CDR2 SQIVND (reference sequence). The length of the CDR3 is 15 residues. CDR3 protein: CASSITGGANQPQHF. The CDR3 region has the DNA TGTGCCAGTAGTATCACAGGGGGCGCGAATCAGCCCCAGCATTTT.

V and J are TRBV28 and TRBJ1-5, with TRBD1 as a possible D gene (5 bases). The CDR3 covers 14 residues. With 7 bases removed from V and 9 bases from J, the gap between germline ends came to 19 bases. CDR1 MDHEN and CDR2 SYDVKM come from the germline V gene. CDR3 region: CASTLGDPGRPQHF. As DNA, the CDR3 is TGTGCCAGCACCCTGGGGGACCCCGGGCGGCCCCAGCATTTT.

This clonotype has more than one count but fewer than ten. The V call is TRBV20-1, the J call TRBJ1-6, with D possibly being TRBD1 (5 bases). CDR1 is DFQATT, CDR2 SNEGSKA, per germline (reference sequence). Trimming removed 0 bases at V and 2 bases at J, with 8 bases between. This CDR3 contains 15 residues. The CDR3 DNA is TGCAGTGCTAGAGACCCGGGACCCTATAATTCACCCCTCCACTTT. Encoded protein: CSARDPGPYNSPLHF.

The rearrangement joins TRBV19 to TRBJ1-1; D gene uncertain. Looked up from germline, CDR1 is LNHDA and CDR2 is SQIVND (reference sequence). CDR3 length equals 15 residues. Trimming removed 5 bases at V and 1 base at J, with 14 bases between. The CDR3 region is CASSPNYFGNTEAFF. Written as DNA, the CDR3 is TGTGCCAGTAGTCCCAACTACTTCGGGAACACTGAAGCTTTCTTT.

This clonotype was recorded many times. The chain uses TRBV7-2 and TRBJ2-7; weak D call: TRBD2 (6 bases). CDR3 length: 14 amino acids. Trimming shortened V by 1 base and J by 3 bases, and 10 bases separated the two germline ends. Per the germline V gene, CDR1 is SGHTA and CDR2 is FQGNSA. Written as DNA, the CDR3 is TGTGCCAGCAGCTTAGGGGTTAGCGGCTACGAGCAGTACTTC. Protein product: CASSLGVSGYEQYF.

CDR3 DNA sequence: TGTGCCAGTAGTATTTCATTCTTGCCTTTCAGGGGAGACACCGGGGAGCTGTTTTTT. It specifies CASSISFLPFRGDTGELFF. The chain uses TRBV19 and TRBJ2-2; possible D gene TRBD1, 6 bases. The CDR3 has 19 amino acids. Germline CDR1 and CDR2: LNHDA and SQIVND (reference sequence). V was shortened by 3 bases and J by 3 bases, with 23 bases between the two germline ends.

This clonotype was counted only a few times. The chain has TRBV9 and TRBJ2-5; either TRBD1 or TRBD2 may fit D (5 bases each). The CDR3 spans 17 residues. Trimming stripped 4 bases from V and 4 bases from J, with 23 bases between. Germline CDR1 is SGDLS and CDR2 is YYNGEE. Written as DNA, the CDR3 is TGTGCCAGCAGCCCAATGCTACGTGGGGGAGAAGGAGAGACCCAGTACTTC. Its protein is CASSPMLRGGEGETQYF.

The chain joins TRBV18 to TRBJ2-2, with unresolved D. The V and J ends lost 3 bases and 4 bases respectively, with 9 bases between them. Germline CDR1 reads KGHSH; CDR2 reads LQKENI. The CDR3 contains 14 residues. In DNA form, the CDR3 reads TGTGCCAGCTCACCTCAGGAACTCACCGGGGAGCTGTTTTTT. As protein: CASSPQELTGELFF.

This clonotype was observed a handful of times. The rearrangement joins TRBV15 to TRBJ2-5; possibly TRBD2 for D (6 bases). The V end lost 2 bases, the J end lost 5 bases, and 21 bases lay between the germline ends. The CDR3 runs to 17 residues. Germline V gene sequence: CDR1 LNHNV, CDR2 YYDKDF (reference sequence). DNA of the CDR3: TGTGCCACCAGCAGAAAAACCGGGACTTATAGTTTGGAGACCCAGTACTTC. Its translation: CATSRKTGTYSLETQYF.

The chain joins TRBV19 to TRBJ2-2; TRBD2 matches 7 bases. CDR1 is LNHDA and CDR2 is SQIVND in the germline V gene (reference sequence). Trimming at V came to 1 base and at J to 1 base, leaving 0 bases not matched to a gene. The CDR3 contains 15 residues. The CDR3 DNA reads TGTGCCAGTAGTATAGGCGGGGGGAACACCGGGGAGCTGTTTTTT. It translates to CASSIGGGNTGELFF.

This clonotype was picked up a small number of times. The chain uses TRBV5-8 and TRBJ2-7; 9 bases fit TRBD1. V lost 4 bases and J lost 0; bases outside the gene matches: 5. CDR1 is SGHTS, CDR2 YDEGEE, per germline. CDR3 length: 15 amino acids. DNA for the CDR3: TGTGCCAGCAGCATAGGACAGGGGACCTCCTACGAGCAGTACTTC. This gives the protein CASSIGQGTSYEQYF.

This clonotype was counted many times. This chain joins TRBV7-2 and TRBJ1-5; tentative D call: TRBD1 (6 bases). The CDR3 is 15 residues long. Germline V gene sequence: CDR1 SGHTA, CDR2 FQGNSA. The V end lost 2 bases, the J end lost 4 bases, and 12 bases lay between the germline ends. The CDR3 here is CASSLLSGTNQPQHF. In nucleotides, the CDR3 is TGTGCCAGCAGCTTACTCTCAGGGACAAATCAGCCCCAGCATTTT.

This clonotype was recorded only once. This chain connects TRBV15 to TRBJ2-2; 10 bases align to TRBD1. CDR1 is LNHNV, CDR2 YYDKDF, per germline (reference sequence). The CDR3 has 16 residues. The trim removed 3 bases at V and 5 bases at J, leaving 6 bases unmatched. Written as DNA, the CDR3 is TGTGCCACCAGCAGGCGACAGGGGGCCATAACCGGGGAGCTGTTTTTT. Translated, it gives CATSRRQGAITGELFF.

This clonotype was seen ten or more times. The chain uses TRBV12-3 or TRBV12-4 and TRBJ1-1; perhaps TRBD1 as D (6 bases). The CDR3 runs to 18 residues. V was pared by 4 bases and J by 0 bases, with 21 bases between. The CDR3 is CASSSTVRGRGMNTEAFF. CDR3 nucleotides: TGTGCCAGCAGTTCCACCGTCCGGGGGAGGGGGATGAACACTGAAGCTTTCTTT.

This clonotype was counted ten times or more. The chain couples TRBV5-6 to TRBJ2-5; maybe TRBD2 (6 bases). V was pared by 2 bases and J by 5 bases, with 13 bases between. CDR1 SGHDT and CDR2 YYEEEE come from the germline V gene. This CDR3 contains 14 residues. The CDR3 region is CASSLIGGVETQYF. The CDR3 region has the DNA TGTGCCAGCAGCTTAATCGGGGGAGTGGAGACCCAGTACTTC.

The rearrangement joins TRBV5-6 to TRBJ2-5, with 9 bases fitting TRBD2. Germline CDR1 and CDR2: SGHDT and YYEEEE. There are 18 residues in the CDR3. Trimming at V came to 4 bases and at J to 3 bases, leaving 16 bases not matched to a gene. CDR3 DNA: TGTGCCAGCAGCCAAGGTTTTAGAAGCGGGAGGCTAGAAGAGACCCAGTACTTC. It translates to CASSQGFRSGRLEETQYF.

Concerning this clonotype itself: One junction end does not reproduce the germline sequence, and a read error may be involved. The chain carries TRBV7-2 and TRBJ2-5; 7 positions match TRBD1. The CDR3 has 15 residues. Germline V gene lookup returns CDR1 SGHTA and CDR2 FQGNSA. CDR3 coding DNA: TGTGTCAGCAGCATACAGGGGACCGCGGTTGGGACCCAGTACTTC. Translating gives CVSSIQGTAVGTQYF.

The chain joins TRBV7-3 to TRBJ2-7; the D call may be TRBD1 or TRBD2 (6 bases each). Germline CDR1 and CDR2: SGHTA and FQGTGA. The CDR3 is 15 residues long. Trimming took off 3 bases at V and 2 bases at J, with 14 bases between the two ends. CDR3 in amino acids: CASSFGGGPAYEQYF. The CDR3 nucleotides read TGTGCCAGCAGCTTCGGGGGCGGTCCAGCCTACGAGCAGTACTTC.

This clonotype was detected many times. The V call is TRBV2, the J call TRBJ1-1; TRBD1 might be the D (6 bases). V was pared by 5 bases and J by 2 bases, with 9 bases between. Per germline, CDR1 SNHLY and CDR2 FYNNEI. CDR3 length: 13 residues. This chain's CDR3 is CASSQGYNTEAFF. CDR3 bases: TGTGCCAGCAGTCAGGGGTACAACACTGAAGCTTTCTTT.

The table lists this clonotype with many counts. The chain combines TRBV29-1 with TRBJ1-5, with 8 bases matching TRBD1. Germline CDR1 is SQVTM and CDR2 is ANQGSEA. This CDR3 is built from 13 residues. The V segment lost 8 bases and the J segment 3 bases; nucleotides outside the gene matches: 6. The CDR3 reads CSYTGGVNQPQHF. The DNA for the CDR3 is TGCAGCTATACAGGGGGTGTCAATCAGCCCCAGCATTTT.

Comments on this clonotype: This may arise from a read error, as a much more abundant clone is one base away. V and J are TRBV27 and TRBJ2-7; D perhaps matches TRBD2 (6 bases). Trimming pared 4 bases from V and 2 bases from J, leaving 21 bases between. This CDR3 spans 17 amino acids. Germline values: CDR1 MNHEY, CDR2 SMNVEV (reference sequence). CDR3 residues: CASSSLTGLGGTYEQYF. DNA for the CDR3: TGTGCCAGCAGTTCTCTGACTGGGCTGGGGGGAACCTACGAGCAGTACTTC.

The genes are TRBV19 and TRBJ1-2, with a possible D match to TRBD1 (6 bases). Per the germline V gene, CDR1 is LNHDA and CDR2 is SQIVND (reference sequence). Trimming shortened V by 4 bases and J by 3 bases, and 18 bases separated the two germline ends. The length of the CDR3 is 16 residues. The CDR3 DNA reads TGTGCCAGTAGTACCTCTTTGGGAGAGGGGGACTATGGCTACACCTTC. Its translation is CASSTSLGEGDYGYTF.

Many counts were recorded for this clonotype. V and J are TRBV27 and TRBJ2-7, with D perhaps matching TRBD2 (5 bases). The V gene's germline CDR1 is MNHEY and CDR2 SMNVEV (reference sequence). The CDR3 has 16 amino acids. Trimming took off 0 bases at V and 0 bases at J, with 12 bases between the two ends. CDR3 sequence (DNA): TGTGCCAGCAGTTTATCAGGCGGGTACTACTCCTACGAGCAGTACTTC. Its protein product is CASSLSGGYYSYEQYF.

This rearrangement joins TRBV6-1 to TRBJ2-1; maybe TRBD1 (6 bases). The CDR3 runs 14 residues. Germline values: CDR1 MNHNS, CDR2 SASEGT. V lost 6 bases and J lost 5, with 14 bases in between. This chain's CDR3 is CASRRRDTDNEQFF. The CDR3 nucleotides read TGTGCCAGCAGGCGCCGGGACACAGACAATGAGCAGTTCTTC.